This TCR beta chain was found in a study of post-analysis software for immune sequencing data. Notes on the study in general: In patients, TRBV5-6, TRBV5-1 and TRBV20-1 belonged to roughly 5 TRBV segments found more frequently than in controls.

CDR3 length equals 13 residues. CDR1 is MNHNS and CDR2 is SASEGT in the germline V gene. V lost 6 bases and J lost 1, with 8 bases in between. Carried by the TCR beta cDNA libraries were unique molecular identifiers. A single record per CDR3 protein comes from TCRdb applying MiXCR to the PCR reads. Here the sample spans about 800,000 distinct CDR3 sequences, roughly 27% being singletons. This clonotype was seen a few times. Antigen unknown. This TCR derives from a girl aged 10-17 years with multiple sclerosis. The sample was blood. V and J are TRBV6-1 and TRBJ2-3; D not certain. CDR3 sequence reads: CASSRRRTDTQYF. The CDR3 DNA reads TGTGCCAGCAGCCGACGACGCACAGATACGCAGTATTTT.